This TCR beta chain appears in the sequencing data of a study of cytomegalovirus exposure and HLA in healthy donors. Study-wide context: In a later analysis, the approximately 110 validation repertoires were reported to have used the same platform as the approximately 700 first-cohort repertoires.

The donors were part of the approximately 120-subject validation cohort, which stood apart from the approximately 630-subject first cohort. Study observations and caveats: According to a later analysis, TCR clusters from the first cohort tended to co-occur in the roughly 110 validation repertoires.

Concerning this clone: The antigen is unknown.

Unmatched junction bases numbered 9, after V lost 0 bases and J lost 2 bases. Germline-derived CDR1 and CDR2 are GTSNPN and SVGIG (reference sequence). CDR3 length equals 18 residues. The method was immunoSEQ multiplex PCR; TCRdb's version includes in-frame clones alone and lacks a portion of them. The data show roughly 120,000 clones, 88% seen once. This chain uses TRBV30 with TRBJ2-6; 8 bases are shared with TRBD1. This clonotype originated in a woman younger than 30 in good health and CMV-seropositive. Material: PBMCs. CDR3 in DNA: TGTGCCTGGAGTGTTCTCCGGACAGGGTTTACTGGGGCCAACGTCCTGACTTTC. It specifies CAWSVLRTGFTGANVLTF.